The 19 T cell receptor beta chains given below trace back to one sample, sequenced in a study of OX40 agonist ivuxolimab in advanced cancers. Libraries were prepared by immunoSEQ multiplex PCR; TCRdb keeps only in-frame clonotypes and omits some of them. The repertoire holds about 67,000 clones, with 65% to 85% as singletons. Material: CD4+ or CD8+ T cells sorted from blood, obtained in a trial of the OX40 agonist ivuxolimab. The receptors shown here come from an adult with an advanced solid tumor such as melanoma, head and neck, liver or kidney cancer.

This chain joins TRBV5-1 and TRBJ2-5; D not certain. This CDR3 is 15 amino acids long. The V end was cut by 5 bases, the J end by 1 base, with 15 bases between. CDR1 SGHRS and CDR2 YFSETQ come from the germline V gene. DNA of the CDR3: TGCGCCAGCAGTTCAGGCCCGCTAGTCCAAGAGACCCAGTACTTC. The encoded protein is CASSSGPLVQETQYF.

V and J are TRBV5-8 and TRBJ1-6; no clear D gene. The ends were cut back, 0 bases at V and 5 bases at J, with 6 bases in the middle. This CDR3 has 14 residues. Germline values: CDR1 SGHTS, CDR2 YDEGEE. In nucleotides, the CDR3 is TGTGCCAGCAGCTTGGGGCAGAATAATTCACCCCTCCACTTT. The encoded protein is CASSLGQNNSPLHF.

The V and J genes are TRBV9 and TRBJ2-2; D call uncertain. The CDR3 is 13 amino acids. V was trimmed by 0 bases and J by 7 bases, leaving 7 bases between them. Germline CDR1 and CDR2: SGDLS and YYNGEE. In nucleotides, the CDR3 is TGTGCCAGCAGCGTAGACGGTGGCGGGGAGCTGTTTTTT. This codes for CASSVDGGGELFF.

In DNA form, the CDR3 reads TGTGCCAGCAGCCCAGACCGTAGCTCTGGGGCCAACGTCCTGACTTTC. Its translation: CASSPDRSSGANVLTF. The V and J genes are TRBV7-3 and TRBJ2-6; D not certain. Germline V gene lookup returns CDR1 SGHTA and CDR2 FQGTGA. The length of the CDR3 is 16 residues. V was pared by 5 bases and J by 0 bases, with 11 bases between.

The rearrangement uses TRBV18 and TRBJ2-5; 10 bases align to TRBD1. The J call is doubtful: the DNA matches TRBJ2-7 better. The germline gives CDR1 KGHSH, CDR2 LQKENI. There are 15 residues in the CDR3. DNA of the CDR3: TGTGCCAGCTCGCCGATCGGACAGGGGGCCTACGAGCAGTACTTC. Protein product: CASSPIGQGAYEQYF.

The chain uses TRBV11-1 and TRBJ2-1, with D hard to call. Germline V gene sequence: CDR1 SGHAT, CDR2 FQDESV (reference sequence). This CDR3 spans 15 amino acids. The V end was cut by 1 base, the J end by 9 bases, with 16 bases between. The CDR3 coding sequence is TGTGCCAGCAGCTTAGAATGGCTAATGGGCGGTGAGCAGTTCTTC. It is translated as CASSLEWLMGGEQFF. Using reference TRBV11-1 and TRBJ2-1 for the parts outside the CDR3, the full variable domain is EAEVAQSPRYKITEKSQAVAFWCDPISGHATLYWYRQILGQGPELLVQFQDESVVDDSQLPKDRFSAERLKGVDSTLKIQPAELGDSAMYLCASSLEWLMGGEQFFGPGTRLTVL.

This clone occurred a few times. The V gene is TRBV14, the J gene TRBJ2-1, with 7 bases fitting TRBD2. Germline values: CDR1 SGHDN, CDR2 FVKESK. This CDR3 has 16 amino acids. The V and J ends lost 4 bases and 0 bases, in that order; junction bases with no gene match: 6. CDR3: CASSPLGGGSYNEQFF. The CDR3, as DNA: TGTGCCAGCAGCCCCCTCGGCGGGGGCTCCTACAATGAGCAGTTCTTC. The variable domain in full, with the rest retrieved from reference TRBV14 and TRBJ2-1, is EAGVTQFPSHSVIEKGQTVTLRCDPISGHDNLYWYRRVMGKEIKFLLHFVKESKQDESGMPNNRFLAERTGGTYSTLKVQPAELEDSGVYFCASSPLGGGSYNEQFFGPGTRLTVL.

The CDR3: CASSERAGAGNQPQHF. CDR3 DNA sequence: TGTGCCAGCAGTGAAAGGGCAGGGGCAGGCAATCAGCCCCAGCATTTT. This chain joins TRBV2 and TRBJ1-5, with TRBD1 as a possible D gene (6 bases). This CDR3 region has 16 residues. Deletions cut 2 bases from V and 2 bases from J, with 13 bases between. Germline V gene lookup returns CDR1 SNHLY and CDR2 FYNNEI.

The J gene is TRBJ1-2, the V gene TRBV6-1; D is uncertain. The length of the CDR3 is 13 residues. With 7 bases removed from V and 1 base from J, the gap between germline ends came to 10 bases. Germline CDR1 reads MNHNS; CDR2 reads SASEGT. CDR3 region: CASTVGFNYGYTF. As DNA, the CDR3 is TGTGCCAGCACTGTCGGATTTAACTATGGCTACACCTTC.

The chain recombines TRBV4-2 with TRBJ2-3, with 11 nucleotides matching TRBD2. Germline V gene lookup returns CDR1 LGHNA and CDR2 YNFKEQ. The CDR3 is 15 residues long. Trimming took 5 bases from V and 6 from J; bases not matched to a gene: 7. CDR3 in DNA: TGTGCCAGCAGCGACACTAGCGGGAGTCGGGATACGCAGTATTTT. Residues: CASSDTSGSRDTQYF.

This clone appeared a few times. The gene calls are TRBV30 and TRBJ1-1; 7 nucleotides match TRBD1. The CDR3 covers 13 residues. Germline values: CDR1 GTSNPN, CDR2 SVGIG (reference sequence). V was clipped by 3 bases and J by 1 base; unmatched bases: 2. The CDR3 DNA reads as TGTGCCTGGAGAAGGGGGCAGAACACTGAAGCTTTCTTT. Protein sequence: CAWRRGQNTEAFF.

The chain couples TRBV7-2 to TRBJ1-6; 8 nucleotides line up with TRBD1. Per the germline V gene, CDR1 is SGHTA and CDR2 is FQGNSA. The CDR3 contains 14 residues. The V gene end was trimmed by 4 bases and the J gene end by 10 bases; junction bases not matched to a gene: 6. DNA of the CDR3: TGTGCCAGCAGCTCGACAGGGGAACGCTCACCCCTCCACTTT. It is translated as CASSSTGERSPLHF.

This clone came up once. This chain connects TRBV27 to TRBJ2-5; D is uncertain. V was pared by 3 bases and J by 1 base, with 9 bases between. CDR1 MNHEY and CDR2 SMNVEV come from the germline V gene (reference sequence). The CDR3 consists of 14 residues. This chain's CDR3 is CASSFGNIQETQYF. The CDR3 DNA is TGTGCCAGCAGTTTTGGCAACATCCAAGAGACCCAGTACTTC.

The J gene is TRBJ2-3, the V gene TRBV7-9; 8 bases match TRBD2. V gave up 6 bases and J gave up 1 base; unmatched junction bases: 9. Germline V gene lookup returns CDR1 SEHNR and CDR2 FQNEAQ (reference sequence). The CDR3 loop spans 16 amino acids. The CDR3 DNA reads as TGTGCCAGCAGTCGGTCCCTGCGGGAGGGCACAGATACGCAGTATTTT. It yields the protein CASSRSLREGTDTQYF. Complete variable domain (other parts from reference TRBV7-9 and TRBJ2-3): DTGVSQNPRHKITKRGQNVTFRCDPISEHNRLYWYRQTLGQGPEFLTYFQNEAQLEKSRLLSDRFSAERPKGSFSTLEIQRTEQGDSAMYLCASSRSLREGTDTQYFGPGTRLTVL.

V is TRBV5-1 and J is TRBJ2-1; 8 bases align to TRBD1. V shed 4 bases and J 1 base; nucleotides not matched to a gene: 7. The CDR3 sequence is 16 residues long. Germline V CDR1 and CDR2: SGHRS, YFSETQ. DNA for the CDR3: TGCGCCAGCAGCCTCCTCGGACAGGGATCCTACAATGAGCAGTTCTTC. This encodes CASSLLGQGSYNEQFF.

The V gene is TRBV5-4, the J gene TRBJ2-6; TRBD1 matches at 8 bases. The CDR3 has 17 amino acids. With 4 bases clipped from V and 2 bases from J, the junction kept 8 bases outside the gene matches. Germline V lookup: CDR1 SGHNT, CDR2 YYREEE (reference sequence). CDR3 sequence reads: CASSPNLDRAGANVLTF. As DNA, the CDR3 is TGTGCCAGCAGCCCCAATTTGGACAGGGCTGGGGCCAACGTCCTGACTTTC.

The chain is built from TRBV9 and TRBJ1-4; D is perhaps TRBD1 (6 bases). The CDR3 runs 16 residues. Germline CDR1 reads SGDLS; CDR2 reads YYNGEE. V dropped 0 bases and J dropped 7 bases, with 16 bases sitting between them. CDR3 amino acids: CASSVATGREGEKLFF. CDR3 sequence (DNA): TGTGCCAGCAGCGTAGCCACAGGGCGAGAGGGTGAAAAACTGTTTTTT.

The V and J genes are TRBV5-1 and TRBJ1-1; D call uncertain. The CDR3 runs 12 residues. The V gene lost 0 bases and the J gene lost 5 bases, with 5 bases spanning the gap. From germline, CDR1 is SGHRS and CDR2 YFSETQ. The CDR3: CASSLGDTEAFF. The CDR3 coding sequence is TGCGCCAGCAGCTTGGGGGATACTGAAGCTTTCTTT.

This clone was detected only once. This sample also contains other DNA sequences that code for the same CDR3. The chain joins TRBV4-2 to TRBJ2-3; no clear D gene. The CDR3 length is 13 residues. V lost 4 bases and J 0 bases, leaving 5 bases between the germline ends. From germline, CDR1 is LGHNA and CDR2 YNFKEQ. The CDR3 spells CASSLTSTDTQYF. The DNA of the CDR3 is TGTGCCAGCAGCCTTACTAGCACAGATACGCAGTATTTT.